This T cell receptor beta chain was profiled in a study of blood T cell repertoires in COVID-19. The wider study: Samples came from the United States, Italy and Spain, spanning acute and convalescent COVID-19. Nucleic acid was either cDNA or gDNA, and it came from T cells, B-cell-depleted T cells, or PBMCs.

The authors' processing: Estimated nucleated cell counts came from reference gene primer amplification. Repertoires were generated with immunoSEQ multiplex PCR, while TCRdb's copy carries only in-frame clones and drops some. That table gives V, J and clone size, and the DNA gave D and trimming. The top ten clones hold around 4.4% of a sample with roughly 47,000 clones, more than 70% of them seen once. This CDR3 comprises 13 residues. The ends were cut back, 4 bases at V and 2 bases at J, with 9 bases in the middle. Germline CDR1 reads MNHNY; CDR2 reads SVGAGI (reference sequence). The sequencing input was peripheral blood. This rearrangement joins TRBV6-6 to TRBJ2-7, with D possibly matching TRBD1 (5 bases). This clonotype was obtained from a woman between 70 and 85 years old with acute or convalescent COVID-19. The CDR3 sequence is CASSLDSPYEQYF. CDR3 DNA: TGTGCCAGCAGTTTAGACAGTCCCTACGAGCAGTACTTC.